Listed here are 29 T cell receptor beta chains from one sample, sequenced in a study of shared T cell receptors in the human thymus. Repertoires were generated with immunoSEQ multiplex PCR, while TCRdb's copy carries only in-frame clones and drops some. The sample yields hundreds of thousands of clones, approximately 90% seen once. The sample was also linked to a second study, of human thymus T cells.

Sample: thymocytes. These receptors originate from a boy under two years old with a congenital heart defect.

This chain uses TRBV7-2 with TRBJ2-7; D is perhaps TRBD2 (5 bases). The CDR3 contains 15 residues. V dropped 1 base and J dropped 0 bases, with 10 bases sitting between them. Germline values: CDR1 SGHTA, CDR2 FQGNSA. The CDR3 spells CASSLGGPSSYEQYF. In DNA, the CDR3 is TGTGCCAGCAGCTTAGGCGGGCCCAGCTCCTACGAGCAGTACTTC.

This rearrangement joins TRBV5-4 to TRBJ2-3; 8 bases fit TRBD2. The CDR3 sequence is 18 residues long. CDR1 is SGHNT and CDR2 is YYREEE in the germline V gene (reference sequence). The J segment lost 0 bases and the V segment lost 0 bases, leaving 9 bases of the junction unmatched. CDR3 residues: CASSLDFDERESTDTQYF. The CDR3 coding sequence is TGTGCCAGCAGCTTGGATTTTGACGAGCGGGAGAGCACAGATACGCAGTATTTT.

The CDR3 sequence: CATSRDREGPIDQPQHF. CDR3 nucleotides: TGTGCCACCAGCAGAGATAGGGAGGGCCCCATTGATCAGCCCCAGCATTTT. The chain recombines TRBV15 with TRBJ1-5; no clear D gene. The CDR3 totals 17 residues. CDR1 LNHNV and CDR2 YYDKDF come from the germline V gene (reference sequence). The V end lost 0 bases, the J end lost 5 bases, and 17 bases lay between the germline ends.

V and J are TRBV29-1 and TRBJ2-7; 8 positions match TRBD1. Germline lookup yields CDR1 SQVTM and CDR2 ANQGSEA. The length of the CDR3 is 14 residues. V lost 4 bases, J lost 7 bases, and 12 bases stayed unmatched. The CDR3 spells CSVGGTGRTKEQYF. CDR3 DNA: TGCAGCGTTGGCGGGACAGGTCGTACGAAGGAGCAGTACTTC.

The genes are TRBV5-1 and TRBJ1-1; no firm D call. The CDR3 totals 13 residues. Germline-derived CDR1 and CDR2 are SGHRS and YFSETQ. Trimming removed 1 base at V and 3 bases at J, with 7 bases between. The CDR3 region has the DNA TGCGCCAGCAGCTTGAGTCCGGACACTGAAGCTTTCTTT. Translation: CASSLSPDTEAFF.

The V call is TRBV11-2, the J call TRBJ2-7, with a weak D call TRBD1 (5 bases). Germline CDR1 reads SGHAT; CDR2 reads FQNNGV. The V end lost 1 base, the J end lost 7 bases, and 11 bases lay between the germline ends. This CDR3 has 13 amino acids. CDR3 in DNA: TGTGCCAGCAGCTTAGTGGGGCACTGGGAGCAGTACTTC. Translated: CASSLVGHWEQYF.

V is TRBV21-1 and J is TRBJ1-1; the listed D gene, TRBD1, was not tested against the DNA. TRBV21-1 is an annotated pseudogene. This CDR3 comprises 16 residues. CDR3 region: CASSETDRGRTTEAFF. DNA of the CDR3: TGTGCCAGCAGCGAAACGGACAGGGGGCGAACCACTGAAGCTTTCTTT.

In nucleotides, the CDR3 is TGTGCCGCGCAACAGGGAAGTAAGGGTGAAGCTTTCTTT. Its translation: CAAQQGSKGEAFF. The chain joins TRBV19 to TRBJ1-1; a weak D match, TRBD1 (6 bases). In germline, CDR1 is LNHDA, CDR2 SQIVND (reference sequence). There are 13 residues in the CDR3. The V end was cut by 11 bases, the J end by 7 bases, with 20 bases between.

This chain uses TRBV27 with TRBJ2-3, with D possibly matching TRBD1 (6 bases). The CDR3 runs to 15 residues. The germline V gene has CDR1 MNHEY and CDR2 SMNVEV (reference sequence). V was clipped by 6 bases and J by 1 base, with 14 bases between them. This CDR3 is CASSPLQGGTDTQYF. The CDR3 DNA sequence: TGTGCCAGCAGCCCCTTACAGGGAGGCACAGATACGCAGTATTTT.

This clone was seen just once. The chain recombines TRBV4-2 with TRBJ2-1; 10 bases are a match to TRBD2. CDR1 is LGHNA and CDR2 is YNFKEQ in the germline V gene. The CDR3 has 14 amino acids. The V segment lost 4 bases and the J segment 3 bases; nucleotides outside the gene matches: 0. In DNA, the CDR3 is TGTGCCAGCAGCCGGACTAGCGGCTACAATGAGCAGTTCTTC. Its protein is CASSRTSGYNEQFF.

The chain uses TRBV28 and TRBJ2-7; TRBD1 aligns across 7 bases. The CDR3 has 19 amino acids. J lost 0 bases, V lost 2 bases, and 16 bases had no gene match. Germline CDR1 MDHEN, CDR2 SYDVKM. CDR3 in amino acids: CASSLEVKGAPPSSYEQYF. Written as DNA, the CDR3 is TGTGCCAGCAGTTTAGAGGTCAAGGGGGCCCCCCCTAGCTCCTACGAGCAGTACTTC.

CDR3 bases: TGTGCCAGCAGCTCCTGGGACAGGGGGACCTACGAGCAGTACTTC. The encoded protein is CASSSWDRGTYEQYF. V and J are TRBV5-4 and TRBJ2-7, with 11 bases aligning to TRBD1. Losses at the gene ends were 3 bases for V and 2 bases for J; bases not matched to a gene: 4. The CDR3 totals 15 residues. Germline lookup yields CDR1 SGHNT and CDR2 YYREEE (reference sequence).

This clone has more than one count but fewer than ten. The DNA of the CDR3 is TGTGCCCTCGGTCGCGGGACTTACTCCTACGAGCAGTACTTC. Protein: CALGRGTYSYEQYF. The rearrangement uses TRBV30 and TRBJ2-7; perhaps TRBD2 as D (6 bases). V lost 8 bases to trimming and J lost 0 bases, with 17 bases between them. CDR1 and CDR2 from the germline V gene are GTSNPN and SVGIG (reference sequence). CDR3 size: 14 residues.

This clone is a singleton in its sample. V and J are TRBV29-1 and TRBJ2-5, with 11 bases matching TRBD2. Germline loops: CDR1 SQVTM, CDR2 ANQGSEA. The V segment lost 3 bases and the J segment 4 bases; nucleotides outside the gene matches: 4. This CDR3 is built from 14 residues. CDR3: CSVERLAGSETQYF. CDR3 DNA sequence: TGCAGCGTTGAGCGACTAGCGGGATCAGAGACCCAGTACTTC.

The chain combines TRBV6-1 with TRBJ1-5, with D possibly TRBD1 on 6 matching bases. CDR1 MNHNS and CDR2 SASEGT come from the germline V gene. The CDR3 spans 15 residues. Trimming removed 2 bases from V and 4 bases from J, with 12 bases in between. For the CDR3, the DNA is TGTGCCAGCAGTGAATGGGGGGGCCCGAATCAGCCCCAGCATTTT. Translated, it gives CASSEWGGPNQPQHF.

This clone was detected only a few times. The genes are TRBV9 and TRBJ1-2; 8 nucleotides align to TRBD1. In germline, CDR1 is SGDLS, CDR2 YYNGEE. The V and J ends lost 0 bases and 4 bases, in that order; junction bases with no gene match: 5. The CDR3 is made up of 15 amino acids. The CDR3, as DNA: TGTGCCAGCAGCGTAGGAACAGGGGGGATCTATGGCTACACCTTC. It translates to CASSVGTGGIYGYTF.

The chain recombines TRBV18 with TRBJ2-2; 8 nucleotides line up with TRBD1. Germline trimming cut 10 bases from V and 0 bases from J; bases unmatched to any gene: 7. CDR3 length: 15 amino acids. Per germline, CDR1 KGHSH and CDR2 LQKENI. For the CDR3, the DNA is TGTGCCACCGTGACGACAGGGGCGAACACCGGGGAGCTGTTTTTT. Translated: CATVTTGANTGELFF.

V usage is TRBV10-3 and J usage is TRBJ2-2; TRBD2 agrees at 10 bases. Per germline, CDR1 ENHRY and CDR2 SYGVKD. The CDR3 runs 16 residues. V lost 6 bases and J lost 1; bases outside the gene matches: 5. This CDR3 reads CAISASGSGNTGELFF. CDR3 coding DNA: TGTGCCATCAGCGCTAGCGGGAGCGGGAACACCGGGGAGCTGTTTTTT.

In regard to this clone: At one of its ends the junction is not consistent with the germline gene, which may arise from a read error. This chain connects TRBV28 to TRBJ2-1; TRBD2 matches 8 bases. The CDR3 length is 16 residues. Per the germline V gene, CDR1 is MDHEN and CDR2 is SYDVKM. The CDR3 region is CASSFPRAGVYSEQFF. The CDR3 DNA follows: TGTGCCAGCAGTTTTCCGCGAGCGGGAGTTTACAGTGAGCAGTTCTTC.

The J gene is TRBJ1-5, the V gene TRBV19; maybe TRBD1 (6 bases). The CDR3 runs to 15 residues. CDR1 LNHDA and CDR2 SQIVND come from the germline V gene (reference sequence). Trimming removed 5 bases at V and 3 bases at J, with 14 bases between. DNA for the CDR3: TGTGCCAGTAGTCTTCGGCAGGGACACAATCAGCCCCAGCATTTT. The encoded protein is CASSLRQGHNQPQHF.

The chain employs TRBV5-4 and TRBJ1-2; 7 bases match TRBD1. CDR1 SGHNT and CDR2 YYREEE come from the germline V gene (reference sequence). The CDR3 consists of 14 residues. Trimming at V came to 0 bases and at J to 7 bases, leaving 6 bases not matched to a gene. The CDR3 reads CASSLEDRYPGYTF. The CDR3 DNA is TGTGCCAGCAGCTTGGAGGACAGGTACCCTGGCTACACCTTC.

The chain employs TRBV28 and TRBJ1-1, with TRBD1 identical over 10 bases. Germline trimming cut 2 bases from V and 6 bases from J; bases unmatched to any gene: 3. Germline V CDR1 and CDR2: MDHEN, SYDVKM. This CDR3 has 14 residues. In DNA form, the CDR3 reads TGTGCCAGCAGTTTAGAGACAGGGGGCTCTGAAGCTTTCTTT. This sequence encodes CASSLETGGSEAFF.

V and J are TRBV7-9 and TRBJ2-2; the D gene is possibly TRBD2 (5 bases). CDR3 length: 19 residues. Between the trimmed V and J ends, which lost 1 base and 4 bases, there was a span of 22 bases. The germline CDR1 and CDR2 sequences are SEHNR and FQNEAQ (reference sequence). In DNA form, the CDR3 reads TGTGCCAGCAGCTTAGAACCGGACGTTTGGGAGTTGGGCACCGGGGAGCTGTTTTTT. It encodes CASSLEPDVWELGTGELFF.

This chain joins TRBV10-3 and TRBJ2-2; tentative D call: TRBD1 (5 bases). V lost 6 bases and J lost 1, with 9 bases in between. Germline loops: CDR1 ENHRY, CDR2 SYGVKD. The CDR3 consists of 14 residues. The CDR3 DNA reads as TGTGCCATCAGGAGACAGCAGAACACCGGGGAGCTGTTTTTT. Translating it yields CAIRRQQNTGELFF.

This clone turned up a few times. V and J are TRBV18 and TRBJ1-1; D unclear. CDR1 is KGHSH and CDR2 is LQKENI in the germline V gene. The V end was cut by 6 bases, the J end by 5 bases, with 7 bases between. The CDR3 spans 11 residues. The CDR3 protein is CASSTGTEAFF. For the CDR3, the DNA is TGTGCCAGCTCCACGGGAACTGAAGCTTTCTTT.

V and J are TRBV28 and TRBJ1-5; 9 bases map to TRBD1. V shed 7 bases, J shed 5 bases, and the junction held 9 bases outside the gene matches. CDR1 is MDHEN and CDR2 is SYDVKM in the germline V gene. The CDR3 loop spans 15 amino acids. This CDR3 reads CASTMGTGRYQPQHF. The CDR3 nucleotides are TGTGCCAGCACCATGGGGACAGGGCGGTATCAGCCCCAGCATTTT.

This chain connects TRBV30 to TRBJ2-2; a weak D match, TRBD2 (6 bases). Looked up from germline, CDR1 is GTSNPN and CDR2 is SVGIG (reference sequence). Trimming took 4 bases from V and 5 from J, leaving 17 bases between them. The CDR3 totals 15 residues. The CDR3 protein is CAWTGGNGGTGELFF. The CDR3 nucleotides are TGTGCCTGGACCGGGGGAAATGGGGGGACCGGGGAGCTGTTTTTT.

The chain combines TRBV7-9 with TRBJ2-2; 11 bases agree with TRBD2. Germline V gene lookup returns CDR1 SEHNR and CDR2 FQNEAQ (reference sequence). With 2 bases clipped from V and 2 bases from J, the junction kept 10 bases outside the gene matches. This CDR3 has 19 residues. The CDR3 reads CASSLRSGRAQGNTGELFF. In nucleotides, the CDR3 is TGTGCCAGCAGCTTACGTAGCGGGAGGGCCCAGGGAAACACCGGGGAGCTGTTTTTT.

This rearrangement joins TRBV5-4 to TRBJ1-2; unclear D gene. This CDR3 region has 19 residues. V shed 2 bases and J shed 0 bases, with 23 bases lying between them. Germline-derived CDR1 and CDR2 are SGHNT and YYREEE (reference sequence). CDR3 DNA sequence: TGTGCCAGCAGCTTAGGGAGGAAAGGACCGGGTCGCGCTAACTATGGCTACACCTTC. Translated: CASSLGRKGPGRANYGYTF.